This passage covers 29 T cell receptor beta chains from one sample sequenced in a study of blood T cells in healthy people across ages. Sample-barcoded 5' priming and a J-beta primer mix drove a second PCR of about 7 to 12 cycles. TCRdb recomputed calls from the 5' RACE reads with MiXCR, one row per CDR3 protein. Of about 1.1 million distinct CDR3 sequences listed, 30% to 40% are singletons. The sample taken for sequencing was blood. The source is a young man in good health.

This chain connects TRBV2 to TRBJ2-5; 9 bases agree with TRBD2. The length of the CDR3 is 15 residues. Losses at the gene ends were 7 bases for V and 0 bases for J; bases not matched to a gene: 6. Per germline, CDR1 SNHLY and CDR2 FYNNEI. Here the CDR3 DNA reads TGTGCCAGCACCTCTCAGCGGGGGGACCAAGAGACCCAGTACTTC. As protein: CASTSQRGDQETQYF.

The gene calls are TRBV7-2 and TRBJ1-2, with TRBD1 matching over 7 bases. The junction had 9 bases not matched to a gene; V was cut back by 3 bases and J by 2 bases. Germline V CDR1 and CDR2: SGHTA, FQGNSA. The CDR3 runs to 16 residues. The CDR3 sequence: CASSLSRGEPNYGYTF. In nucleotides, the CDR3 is TGTGCCAGCAGCTTGTCCAGGGGGGAACCAAACTATGGCTACACCTTC.

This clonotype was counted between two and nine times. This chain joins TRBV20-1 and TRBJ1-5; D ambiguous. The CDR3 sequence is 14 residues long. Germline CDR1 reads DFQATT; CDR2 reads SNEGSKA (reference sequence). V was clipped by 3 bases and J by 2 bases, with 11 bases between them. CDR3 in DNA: TGCAGTGCTAGTTACCGTTTTCGCAATCAGCCCCAGCATTTT. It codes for CSASYRFRNQPQHF.

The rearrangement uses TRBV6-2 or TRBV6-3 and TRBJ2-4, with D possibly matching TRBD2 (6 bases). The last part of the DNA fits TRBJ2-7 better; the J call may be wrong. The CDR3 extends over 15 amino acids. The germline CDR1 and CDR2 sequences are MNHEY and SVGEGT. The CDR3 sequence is CASNTGGIEAYEQYF. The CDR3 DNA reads TGTGCCAGCAACACCGGGGGAATTGAGGCCTACGAGCAGTACTTC.

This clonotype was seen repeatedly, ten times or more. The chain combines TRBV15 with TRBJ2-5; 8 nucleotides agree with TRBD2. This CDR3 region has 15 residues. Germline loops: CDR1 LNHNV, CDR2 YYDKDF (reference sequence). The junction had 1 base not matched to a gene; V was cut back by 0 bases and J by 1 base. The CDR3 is CATSRDGTSQETQYF. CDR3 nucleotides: TGTGCCACCAGCAGAGATGGGACTAGCCAAGAGACCCAGTACTTC. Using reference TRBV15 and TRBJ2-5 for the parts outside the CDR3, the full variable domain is DAMVIQNPRYQVTQFGKPVTLSCSQTLNHNVMYWYQQKSSQAPKLLFHYYDKDFNNEADTPDNFQSRRPNTSFCFLDIRSPGLGDTAMYLCATSRDGTSQETQYFGPGTRLLVL.

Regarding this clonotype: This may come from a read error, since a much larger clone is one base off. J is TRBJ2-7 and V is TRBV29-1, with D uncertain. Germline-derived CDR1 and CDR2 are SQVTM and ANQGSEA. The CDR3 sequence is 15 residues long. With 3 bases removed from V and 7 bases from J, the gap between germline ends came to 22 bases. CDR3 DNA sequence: TGCAGCGTTGAGATCCACCGGCGCTCCTACAATGAGCAGTACTTC. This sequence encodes CSVEIHRRSYNEQYF.

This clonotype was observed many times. CDR3 in DNA: TGTGCCAGCAGCTTAGCGGGTTTAGAGACCCAGTACTTC. Its translation: CASSLAGLETQYF. This sequence joins TRBV7-2 and TRBJ2-5; D remains unclear. Trimming left V 0 bases short and J 4 bases short, with 6 bases between. CDR3 length: 13 residues. Germline CDR1 SGHTA, CDR2 FQGNSA.

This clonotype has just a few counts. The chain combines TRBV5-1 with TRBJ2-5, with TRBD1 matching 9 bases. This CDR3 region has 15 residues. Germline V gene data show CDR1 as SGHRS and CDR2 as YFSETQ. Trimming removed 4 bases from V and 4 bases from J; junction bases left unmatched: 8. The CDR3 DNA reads TGCGCCAGCAGCCCGGGACAGGGTGTACCAGAGACCCAGTACTTC. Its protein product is CASSPGQGVPETQYF.

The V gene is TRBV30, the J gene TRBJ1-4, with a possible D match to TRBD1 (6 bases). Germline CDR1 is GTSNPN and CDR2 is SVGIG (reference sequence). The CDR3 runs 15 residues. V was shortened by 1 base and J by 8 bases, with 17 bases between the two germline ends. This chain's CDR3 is CAWSEWDTLPEKLFF. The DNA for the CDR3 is TGTGCCTGGAGTGAATGGGACACCCTACCAGAAAAACTGTTTTTT.

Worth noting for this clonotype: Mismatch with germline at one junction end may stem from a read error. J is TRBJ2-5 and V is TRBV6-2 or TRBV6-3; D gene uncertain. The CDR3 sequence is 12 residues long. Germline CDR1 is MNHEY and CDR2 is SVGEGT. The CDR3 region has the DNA TGTGCCAGCATTTACGCAGCCGGACGCCAGTACTTC. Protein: CASIYAAGRQYF.

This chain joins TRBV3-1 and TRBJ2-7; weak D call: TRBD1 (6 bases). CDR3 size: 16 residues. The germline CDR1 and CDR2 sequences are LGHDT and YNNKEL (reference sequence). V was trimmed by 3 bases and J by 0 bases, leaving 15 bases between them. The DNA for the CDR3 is TGTGCCAGCAGCCATACGAGGGGGACCAGCTCCTACGAGCAGTACTTC. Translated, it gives CASSHTRGTSSYEQYF.

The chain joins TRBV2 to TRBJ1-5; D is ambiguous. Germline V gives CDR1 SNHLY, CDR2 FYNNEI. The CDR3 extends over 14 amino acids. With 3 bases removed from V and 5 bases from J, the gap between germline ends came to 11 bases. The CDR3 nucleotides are TGTGCCAGCAGTGAGCACGGCGCCGATCAGCCCCAGCATTTT. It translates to CASSEHGADQPQHF.

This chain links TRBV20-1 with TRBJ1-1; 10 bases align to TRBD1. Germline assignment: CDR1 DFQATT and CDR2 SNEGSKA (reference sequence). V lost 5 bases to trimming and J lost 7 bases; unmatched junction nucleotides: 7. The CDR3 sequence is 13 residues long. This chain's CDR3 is CSAPDRGYDEAFF. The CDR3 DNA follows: TGCAGTGCTCCGGACAGGGGGTATGATGAAGCTTTCTTT.

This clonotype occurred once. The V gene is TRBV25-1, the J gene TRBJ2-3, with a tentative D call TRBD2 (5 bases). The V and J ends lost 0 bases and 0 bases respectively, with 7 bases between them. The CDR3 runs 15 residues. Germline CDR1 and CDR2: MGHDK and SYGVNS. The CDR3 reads CASSEYEGSTDTQYF. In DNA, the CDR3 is TGTGCCAGCAGTGAATACGAGGGAAGCACAGATACGCAGTATTTT.

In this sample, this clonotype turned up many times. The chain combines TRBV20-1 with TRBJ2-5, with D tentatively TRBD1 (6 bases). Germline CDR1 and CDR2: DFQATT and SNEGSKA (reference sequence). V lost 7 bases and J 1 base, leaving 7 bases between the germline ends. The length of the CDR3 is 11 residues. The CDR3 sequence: CSGTAQETQYF. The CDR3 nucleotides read TGCAGTGGGACAGCCCAAGAGACCCAGTACTTC.

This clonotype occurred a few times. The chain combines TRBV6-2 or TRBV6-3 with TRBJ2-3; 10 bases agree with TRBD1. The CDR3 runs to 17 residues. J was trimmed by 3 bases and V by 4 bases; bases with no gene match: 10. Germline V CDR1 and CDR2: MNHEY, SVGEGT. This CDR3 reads CASSSYMTGGRTDTQYF. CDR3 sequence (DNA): TGTGCCAGCAGTTCATACATGACAGGGGGCCGGACAGATACGCAGTATTTT.

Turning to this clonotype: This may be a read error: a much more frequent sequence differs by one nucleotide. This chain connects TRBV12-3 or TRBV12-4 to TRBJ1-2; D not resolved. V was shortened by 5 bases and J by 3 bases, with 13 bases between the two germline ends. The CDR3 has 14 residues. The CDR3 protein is CASSVVGRDYGYTF. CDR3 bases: TGTGCCAGCAGTGTAGTCGGACGGGACTATGGCTACACCTTC.

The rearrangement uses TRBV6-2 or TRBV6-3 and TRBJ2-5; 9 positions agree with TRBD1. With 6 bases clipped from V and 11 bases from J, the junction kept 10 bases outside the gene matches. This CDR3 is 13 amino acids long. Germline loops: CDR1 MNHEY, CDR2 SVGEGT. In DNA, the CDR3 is TGTGCCAGCAGCGGGACAGGGAAATACGGGCAGTACTTC. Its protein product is CASSGTGKYGQYF.

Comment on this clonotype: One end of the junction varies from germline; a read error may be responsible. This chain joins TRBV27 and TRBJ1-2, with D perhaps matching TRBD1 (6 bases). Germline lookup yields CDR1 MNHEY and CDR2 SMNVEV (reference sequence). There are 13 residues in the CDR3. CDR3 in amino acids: CASGLSGVRGYTF. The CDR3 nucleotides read TGTGCCAGCGGTTTATCAGGGGTGCGGGGCTACACCTTC.

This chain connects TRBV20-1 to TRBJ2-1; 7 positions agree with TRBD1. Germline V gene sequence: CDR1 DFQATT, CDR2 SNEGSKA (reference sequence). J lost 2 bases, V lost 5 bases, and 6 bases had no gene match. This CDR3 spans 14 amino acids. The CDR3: CSAPPGQTYNEQFF. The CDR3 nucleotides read TGCAGTGCTCCTCCGGGACAGACCTACAATGAGCAGTTCTTC.

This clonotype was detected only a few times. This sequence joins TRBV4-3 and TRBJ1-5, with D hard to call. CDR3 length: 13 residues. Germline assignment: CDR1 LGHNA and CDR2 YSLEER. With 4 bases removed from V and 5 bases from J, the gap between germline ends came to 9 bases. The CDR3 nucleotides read TGCGCCAGCAGCCCTCGGCTCGATCAGCCCCAGCATTTT. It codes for CASSPRLDQPQHF.

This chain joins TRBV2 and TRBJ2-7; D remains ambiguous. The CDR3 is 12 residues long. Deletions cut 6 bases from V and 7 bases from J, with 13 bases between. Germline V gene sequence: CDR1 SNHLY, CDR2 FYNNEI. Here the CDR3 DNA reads TGTGCCAGCAGCGTTGCTTTTCAGGAGCAGTACTTC. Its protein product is CASSVAFQEQYF.

CDR3 bases: TGCGCCAGCAGCCGTGGAGGGGAGTTTACCTACGAGCAGTACTTC. This encodes CASSRGGEFTYEQYF. This chain connects TRBV4-3 to TRBJ2-7; a possible D gene is TRBD2 (6 bases). CDR3 size: 15 residues. Trimming cost V 4 bases and J 2 bases, with 15 bases left between them. Germline CDR1 reads LGHNA; CDR2 reads YSLEER.

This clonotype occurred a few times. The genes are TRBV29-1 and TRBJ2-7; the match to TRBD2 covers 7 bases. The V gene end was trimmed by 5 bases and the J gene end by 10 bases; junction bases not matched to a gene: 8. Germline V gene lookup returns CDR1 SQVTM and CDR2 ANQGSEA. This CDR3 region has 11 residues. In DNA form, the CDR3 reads TGCAGCGTTACCGGGGAGGGAAAACAGTACTTC. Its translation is CSVTGEGKQYF.

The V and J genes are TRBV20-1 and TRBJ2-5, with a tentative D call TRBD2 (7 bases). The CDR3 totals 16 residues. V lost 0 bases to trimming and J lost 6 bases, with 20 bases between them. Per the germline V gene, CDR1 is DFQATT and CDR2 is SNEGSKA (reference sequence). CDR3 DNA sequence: TGCAGTGCTAGAGATCCGCGGGGGCTAAACGCAAAGACCCAGTACTTC. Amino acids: CSARDPRGLNAKTQYF.

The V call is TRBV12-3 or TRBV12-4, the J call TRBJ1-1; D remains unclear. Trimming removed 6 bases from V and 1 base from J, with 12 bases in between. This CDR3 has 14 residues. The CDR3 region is CASRSRTRNTEAFF. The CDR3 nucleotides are TGTGCCAGCAGATCACGGACGAGGAACACTGAAGCTTTCTTT.

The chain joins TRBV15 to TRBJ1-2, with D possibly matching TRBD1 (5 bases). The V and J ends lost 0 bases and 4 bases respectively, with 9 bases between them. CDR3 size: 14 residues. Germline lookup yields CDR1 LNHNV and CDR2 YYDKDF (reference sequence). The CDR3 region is CATSRDSTGYGYTF. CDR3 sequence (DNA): TGTGCCACCAGCAGAGATTCAACAGGCTATGGCTACACCTTC.

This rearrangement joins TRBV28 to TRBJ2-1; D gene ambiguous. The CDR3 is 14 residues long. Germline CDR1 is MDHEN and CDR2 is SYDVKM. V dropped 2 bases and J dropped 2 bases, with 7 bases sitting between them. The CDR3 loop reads CASSLRPTYNEQFF. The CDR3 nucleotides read TGTGCCAGCAGTTTACGGCCGACCTACAATGAGCAGTTCTTC.

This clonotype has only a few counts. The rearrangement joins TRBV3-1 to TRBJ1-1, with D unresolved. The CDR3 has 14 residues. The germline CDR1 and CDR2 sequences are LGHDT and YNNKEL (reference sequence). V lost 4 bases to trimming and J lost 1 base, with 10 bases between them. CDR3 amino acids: CASSRRDWNTEAFF. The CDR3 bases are TGTGCCAGCAGCCGAAGGGATTGGAACACTGAAGCTTTCTTT.